Listed here are 19 T cell receptor beta chains from one sample, sequenced in a study of CD8+CD57+ T cells in acquired aplastic anemia. The template used for profiling TCR beta VDJ and CDR3 was genomic DNA. In TCRdb, the reads were re-called with MiXCR into one record per CDR3 protein. The table lists about 98,000 distinct CDR3 sequences, roughly two thirds of them singletons. Those patients picked for sequencing had displayed CD8+CD57+ cell expansion on flow cytometry. Input material: sorted CD4+, CD8+, or CD8+CD57+ T cells (not recorded which) from PBMCs. These receptor sequences come from a human donor with aplastic anemia.

This chain uses TRBV10-3 with TRBJ2-3; 11 bases fit TRBD2. Trimming took 6 bases from V and 6 from J; bases not matched to a gene: 11. The CDR3 totals 16 residues. CDR1 and CDR2 from the germline V gene are ENHRY and SYGVKD. CDR3 amino acids: CAIRASSGRADDTQYF. The CDR3 nucleotides read TGTGCCATCAGGGCAAGTAGCGGGAGGGCCGACGATACGCAGTATTTT.

This clonotype appeared many times. V and J are TRBV7-8 and TRBJ2-3; no firm D call. The length of the CDR3 is 13 residues. Between the trimmed V and J ends, which lost 5 bases and 5 bases, there was a span of 11 bases. The germline gives CDR1 SGHVS, CDR2 FQNEAQ. CDR3 bases: TGTGCCAGCAGCCCCGGCGAGGAAGATACGCAGTATTTT. Translated: CASSPGEEDTQYF.

This chain links TRBV11-1 with TRBJ2-7; D is perhaps TRBD1 (9 bases). This CDR3 is 19 amino acids long. V lost 3 bases to trimming and J lost 5 bases, with 29 bases between them. From germline, CDR1 is SGHAT and CDR2 FQDESV (reference sequence). The CDR3 bases are TGTGCCAGCAGCTTTCCGTCTCGGGGGGGGACAGGGAGGATCCACGAGCAGTACTTC. This gives the protein CASSFPSRGGTGRIHEQYF.

This clonotype has a handful of counts. The chain is built from TRBV20-1 and TRBJ1-5; D is possibly TRBD1 (5 bases). The CDR3 has 15 residues. CDR1 is DFQATT, CDR2 SNEGSKA, per germline (reference sequence). Deletions cut 2 bases from V and 4 bases from J, with 15 bases between. The CDR3 DNA sequence: TGCAGTGCTAGACAACAGGAGGGGAGGAATCAGCCCCAGCATTTT. This encodes CSARQQEGRNQPQHF.

The chain couples TRBV20-1 to TRBJ2-3; D ambiguous. V was clipped by 4 bases and J by 4 bases, with 15 bases between them. Germline lookup yields CDR1 DFQATT and CDR2 SNEGSKA (reference sequence). The CDR3 length is 14 residues. CDR3 bases: TGCAGTGCTACCCCTGTCCTGCCGGCAGATACGCAGTATTTT. This sequence encodes CSATPVLPADTQYF.

This chain uses TRBV10-2 with TRBJ2-2; D call uncertain. In germline, CDR1 is WSHSY, CDR2 SAAADI. Trimming cost V 6 bases and J 0 bases, with 5 bases left between them. The CDR3 sequence is 13 residues long. CDR3 in DNA: TGCGCCAGCAGCCCTACGAACACCGGGGAGCTGTTTTTT. As protein: CASSPTNTGELFF.

This clonotype occurred many times. The V call is TRBV19, the J call TRBJ2-7; 10 bases fit TRBD2. With V trimmed by 5 bases and J by 1 base, 2 bases remained unmatched. Germline assignment: CDR1 LNHDA and CDR2 SQIVND (reference sequence). CDR3 length equals 14 residues. The DNA for the CDR3 is TGTGCCAGTAGTGTGGGACTAGCGTCCTACGAGCAGTACTTC. Translating it yields CASSVGLASYEQYF.

The chain employs TRBV20-1 and TRBJ2-7, with TRBD1 matching over 10 bases. J was trimmed by 4 bases and V by 3 bases; bases with no gene match: 6. Germline CDR1 and CDR2: DFQATT and SNEGSKA (reference sequence). CDR3 length equals 14 residues. CDR3 loop: CSASALGQGYEQYF. The CDR3 DNA reads as TGCAGTGCTAGCGCCCTGGGACAGGGGTACGAGCAGTACTTC.

The chain carries TRBV20-1 and TRBJ1-4; possible D gene TRBD1, 6 bases. The V end was cut by 8 bases, the J end by 1 base, with 14 bases between. CDR3 size: 14 residues. Germline V gene lookup returns CDR1 DFQATT and CDR2 SNEGSKA (reference sequence). DNA of the CDR3: TGCAGTCACAGTGGGGGCTTAACTAATGAAAAACTGTTTTTT. This sequence encodes CSHSGGLTNEKLFF.

In DNA, the CDR3 is TGTGCCAGCAGCTTCTTCCAGAACACTGAAGCTTTCTTT. Translating gives CASSFFQNTEAFF. The chain employs TRBV7-9 and TRBJ1-1; D not resolved. The CDR3 has 13 amino acids. Per the germline V gene, CDR1 is SEHNR and CDR2 is FQNEAQ (reference sequence). V lost 3 bases, J lost 1 base, and 6 bases lay in between.

This clonotype was seen ten or more times. V usage is TRBV5-5 and J usage is TRBJ1-4; D not certain. The V end was cut by 4 bases, the J end by 5 bases, with 18 bases between. The CDR3 contains 16 residues. Germline lookup yields CDR1 SGHKS and CDR2 YYEKEE (reference sequence). The CDR3 DNA reads as TGTGCCAGCAGCGCGTCTTTCCGGGCCCTGAATGAAAAACTGTTTTTT. It codes for CASSASFRALNEKLFF. Full variable domain (remainder filled in from reference TRBV5-5 and TRBJ1-4): DAGVTQSPTHLIKTRGQQVTLRCSPISGHKSVSWYQQVLGQGPQFIFQYYEKEERGRGNFPDRFSARQFPNYSSELNVNALLLGDSALYLCASSASFRALNEKLFFGSGTQLSVL.

The chain uses TRBV5-5 and TRBJ2-5; possibly TRBD1 for D (6 bases). Deletions cut 7 bases from V and 7 bases from J, with 14 bases between. The CDR3 is made up of 12 amino acids. In germline, CDR1 is SGHKS, CDR2 YYEKEE (reference sequence). The CDR3 is CASSQGLGTQYF. CDR3 bases: TGTGCCAGCTCTCAGGGGCTGGGGACCCAGTACTTC.

This rearrangement joins TRBV10-3 to TRBJ1-5; perhaps TRBD1 as D (6 bases). This CDR3 has 13 amino acids. Germline CDR1 reads ENHRY; CDR2 reads SYGVKD. Trimming stripped 8 bases from V and 0 bases from J, with 8 bases between. Here the CDR3 reads CAIGRGSNQPQHF. CDR3 coding DNA: TGTGCCATCGGCAGGGGTAGCAATCAGCCCCAGCATTTT.

The chain joins TRBV10-2 to TRBJ1-1; perhaps TRBD1 as D (5 bases). Germline lookup yields CDR1 WSHSY and CDR2 SAAADI. This CDR3 has 16 residues. Trimming took off 7 bases at V and 2 bases at J, with 20 bases between the two ends. The CDR3 loop reads CASNIGGNGRNTEAFF. The DNA of the CDR3 is TGCGCCAGCAACATTGGGGGAAATGGGAGAAACACTGAAGCTTTCTTT.

This chain uses TRBV6-1 with TRBJ2-7, with 8 bases fitting TRBD1. After removal of 0 bases from V and 3 bases from J, the junction contained 4 bases not matched to a gene. Germline V gene lookup returns CDR1 MNHNS and CDR2 SASEGT. This CDR3 is built from 15 residues. The CDR3 DNA follows: TGTGCCAGCAGTGAAGCGACAGGGGAGTACTACGAGCAGTACTTC. It specifies CASSEATGEYYEQYF.

This clonotype has just one count. V and J are TRBV20-1 and TRBJ1-1, with D uncertain. Germline V gene sequence: CDR1 DFQATT, CDR2 SNEGSKA (reference sequence). This CDR3 contains 14 residues. Trimming cost V 0 bases and J 0 bases, with 8 bases left between them. The CDR3 DNA follows: TGCAGTGCTAGAGATGGCAGCATGAACACTGAAGCTTTCTTT. Protein sequence: CSARDGSMNTEAFF.

The genes are TRBV19 and TRBJ1-5, with 9 positions matching TRBD1. Germline V gene data show CDR1 as LNHDA and CDR2 as SQIVND (reference sequence). The CDR3 length is 15 residues. J was trimmed by 6 bases and V by 6 bases; bases with no gene match: 9. The CDR3 loop reads CASRRTGGSIQPQHF. The CDR3 coding sequence is TGTGCCAGTAGGAGAACAGGGGGCTCGATTCAGCCCCAGCATTTT.

The gene calls are TRBV7-9 and TRBJ2-1, with TRBD2 matching over 8 bases. Germline CDR1 SEHNR, CDR2 FQNEAQ (reference sequence). The length of the CDR3 is 14 residues. With V trimmed by 5 bases and J by 6 bases, 6 bases remained unmatched. The DNA of the CDR3 is TGTGCCAGCAGCACTGGACTAGCCGCCAATGAGCAGTTCTTC. Its translation is CASSTGLAANEQFF. Variable domain in full (rest from reference TRBV7-9 and TRBJ2-1): DTGVSQNPRHKITKRGQNVTFRCDPISEHNRLYWYRQTLGQGPEFLTYFQNEAQLEKSRLLSDRFSAERPKGSFSTLEIQRTEQGDSAMYLCASSTGLAANEQFFGPGTRLTVL.

The rearrangement joins TRBV10-3 to TRBJ2-5; 7 bases are shared with TRBD1. The CDR3 spans 13 residues. J gave up 4 bases and V 2 bases, and 1 base lay outside the gene matches. Germline V gene sequence: CDR1 ENHRY, CDR2 SYGVKD. CDR3 bases: TGTGCCATCAGTGAGGACAGGGCAGAGACCCAGTACTTC. It yields the protein CAISEDRAETQYF.